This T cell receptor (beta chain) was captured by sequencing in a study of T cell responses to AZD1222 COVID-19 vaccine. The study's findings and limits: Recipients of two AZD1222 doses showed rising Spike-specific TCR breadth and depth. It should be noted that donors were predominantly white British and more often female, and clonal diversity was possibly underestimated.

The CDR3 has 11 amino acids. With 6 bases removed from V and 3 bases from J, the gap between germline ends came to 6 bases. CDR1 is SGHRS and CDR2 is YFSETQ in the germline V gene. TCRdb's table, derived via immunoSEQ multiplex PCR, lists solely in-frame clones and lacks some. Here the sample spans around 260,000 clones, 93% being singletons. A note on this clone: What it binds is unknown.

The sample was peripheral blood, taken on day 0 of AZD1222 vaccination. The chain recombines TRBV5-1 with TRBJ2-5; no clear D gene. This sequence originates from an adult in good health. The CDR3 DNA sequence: TGCGCCAGCAAAGCCGAAGAGACCCAGTACTTC. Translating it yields CASKAEETQYF.